Below, 13 T cell receptor beta chains from the same sample are listed, as sequenced in a study of T cells in Graves' hyperthyroidism and ophthalmopathy. RNA transcripts served as the template for amplifying TCR beta CDR3 regions. When the TCR CDR3 underwent first-round RT-PCR, the HTBI primer set was used. TCRdb redid the calling of the multiplex PCR reads with MiXCR, one entry per CDR3 protein. The sample lists fewer than 450,000 distinct CDR3 sequences, 12% to 15% occurring once. The source material was blood. Receptors were obtained from a woman aged 55-75 years with Graves' ophthalmopathy.

In its sample, this clonotype was seen many times. The chain couples TRBV4-1 to TRBJ2-1, with 7 bases identical to TRBD2. From germline, CDR1 is MGHRA and CDR2 YSYEKL. V was clipped by 5 bases and J by 9 bases; unmatched bases: 13. CDR3 size: 15 residues. CDR3 protein: CASSIGGGGEGEQFF. The CDR3 DNA reads as TGCGCCAGCAGCATCGGTGGTGGAGGGGAGGGTGAGCAGTTCTTC.

A few counts support this clonotype. The gene calls are TRBV6-2 or TRBV6-3 and TRBJ2-2; 12 nucleotides agree with TRBD2. The CDR3 extends over 14 amino acids. Germline CDR1 and CDR2: MNHEY and SVGEGT. V shed 9 bases and J 5 bases; nucleotides not matched to a gene: 4. The CDR3, as DNA: TGTGCCAGTCAACTAGCGGGAGGTACCGGGGAGCTGTTTTTT. This codes for CASQLAGGTGELFF.

The chain couples TRBV7-3 to TRBJ1-4, with D tentatively TRBD1 (6 bases). V was cut by 5 bases and J by 8 bases, with 12 bases left in between. CDR3 length: 13 residues. Germline V gene lookup returns CDR1 SGHTA and CDR2 FQGTGA. For the CDR3, the DNA is TGTGCCAGCAGCCCTGGGGGGGGCGAAAAACTGTTTTTT. This translates into CASSPGGGEKLFF.

In this sample, this clonotype turned up many times. This chain links TRBV3-1 with TRBJ2-1, with D possibly TRBD1 on 5 matching bases. Germline V CDR1 and CDR2: LGHDT, YNNKEL (reference sequence). This CDR3 region has 13 residues. Trimming took off 4 bases at V and 7 bases at J, with 11 bases between the two ends. This CDR3 is CASSLGQRNEQFF. CDR3 bases: TGTGCCAGCAGCCTGGGGCAAAGGAATGAGCAGTTCTTC.

The V call is TRBV20-1, the J call TRBJ2-1, with 12 bases fitting TRBD2. The CDR3 is 16 residues long. Germline V lookup: CDR1 DFQATT, CDR2 SNEGSKA (reference sequence). V lost 4 bases to trimming and J lost 2 bases; unmatched junction nucleotides: 6. The DNA for the CDR3 is TGCAGTGCTAAGTCTAGCGGGAGGGGGACCTACAATGAGCAGTTCTTC. It yields the protein CSAKSSGRGTYNEQFF.

The chain recombines TRBV2 with TRBJ1-1; D is possibly TRBD1 (6 bases). Germline values: CDR1 SNHLY, CDR2 FYNNEI. V shed 6 bases and J shed 8 bases, with 16 bases lying between them. There are 13 residues in the CDR3. CDR3 in amino acids: CASRSPGGSEAFF. The CDR3 nucleotides are TGTGCCAGCAGGTCACCGGGGGGCTCGGAAGCTTTCTTT.

J is TRBJ1-1 and V is TRBV19; D uncertain. Germline CDR1 reads LNHDA; CDR2 reads SQIVND (reference sequence). V was cut by 4 bases and J by 4 bases, with 13 bases left in between. This CDR3 spans 14 amino acids. CDR3 DNA sequence: TGTGCCAGTAGTAGTGGACTAACTAGCACTGAAGCTTTCTTT. Translation: CASSSGLTSTEAFF. The full variable domain, completed using reference TRBV19 and TRBJ1-1, is DGGITQSPKYLFRKEGQNVTLSCEQNLNHDAMYWYRQDPGQGLRLIYYSQIVNDFQKGDIAEGYSVSREKKESFPLTVTSAQKNPTAFYLCASSSGLTSTEAFFGQGTRLTVV.

This clonotype occurred many times. The chain joins TRBV27 to TRBJ1-4; 8 positions agree with TRBD1. Germline lookup yields CDR1 MNHEY and CDR2 SMNVEV (reference sequence). The CDR3 spans 15 residues. V shed 6 bases and J 4 bases; nucleotides not matched to a gene: 7. The CDR3 is CASRQGAGINEKLFF. DNA for the CDR3: TGTGCCAGCAGGCAGGGGGCGGGAATTAATGAAAAACTGTTTTTT.

The sample holds many counts of this clonotype. The J gene is TRBJ1-5, the V gene TRBV6-6; 9 bases match TRBD1. The V and J ends lost 2 bases and 7 bases, in that order; junction bases with no gene match: 15. Germline values: CDR1 MNHNY, CDR2 SVGAGI (reference sequence). The CDR3 extends over 18 amino acids. The CDR3 spells CASSYHGKGQGLRQPQHF. The CDR3 bases are TGTGCCAGCAGTTACCACGGCAAAGGACAGGGGTTAAGGCAGCCCCAGCATTTT.

The V gene is TRBV7-9, the J gene TRBJ2-5, with 8 bases identical to TRBD2. Germline assignment: CDR1 SEHNR and CDR2 FQNEAQ (reference sequence). Trimming cost V 4 bases and J 1 base; bases outside gene matches: 8. CDR3 length: 16 amino acids. The CDR3 DNA follows: TGTGCCAGCAGCTCAACCTTAGCGGGGCTCCAAGAGACCCAGTACTTC. Amino acid sequence: CASSSTLAGLQETQYF. Filled out from reference TRBV7-9 and TRBJ2-5, the complete variable domain reads DTGVSQNPRHKITKRGQNVTFRCDPISEHNRLYWYRQTLGQGPEFLTYFQNEAQLEKSRLLSDRFSAERPKGSFSTLEIQRTEQGDSAMYLCASSSTLAGLQETQYFGPGTRLLVL.

The sample holds many counts of this clonotype. J is TRBJ2-5 and V is TRBV7-2; TRBD2 agrees at 7 bases. V shed 1 base, J shed 5 bases, and the junction held 7 bases outside the gene matches. The CDR3 is 15 amino acids. CDR1 is SGHTA, CDR2 FQGNSA, per germline. The CDR3 reads CASSLDRGSRETQYF. CDR3 bases: TGTGCCAGCAGCTTAGATCGCGGGAGCCGGGAGACCCAGTACTTC.

This clonotype was recorded at least ten times. V usage is TRBV3-1 and J usage is TRBJ1-1, with D possibly TRBD1 on 6 matching bases. CDR1 is LGHDT and CDR2 is YNNKEL in the germline V gene (reference sequence). The CDR3 covers 16 residues. The ends were cut back, 1 base at V and 1 base at J, with 13 bases in the middle. CDR3 residues: CASSQGRGAANTEAFF. CDR3 nucleotide sequence: TGTGCCAGCAGCCAAGGAAGGGGGGCGGCGAACACTGAAGCTTTCTTT.

This clonotype was observed at least ten times. The chain has TRBV6-1 and TRBJ2-1; D unclear. CDR1 and CDR2 from the germline V gene are MNHNS and SASEGT. This CDR3 is built from 16 residues. Trimming cost V 4 bases and J 0 bases, with 13 bases left between them. The CDR3 region has the DNA TGTGCCAGCAGTGTTCCCAGAGCTAGCTCCTACAATGAGCAGTTCTTC. Its protein is CASSVPRASSYNEQFF.